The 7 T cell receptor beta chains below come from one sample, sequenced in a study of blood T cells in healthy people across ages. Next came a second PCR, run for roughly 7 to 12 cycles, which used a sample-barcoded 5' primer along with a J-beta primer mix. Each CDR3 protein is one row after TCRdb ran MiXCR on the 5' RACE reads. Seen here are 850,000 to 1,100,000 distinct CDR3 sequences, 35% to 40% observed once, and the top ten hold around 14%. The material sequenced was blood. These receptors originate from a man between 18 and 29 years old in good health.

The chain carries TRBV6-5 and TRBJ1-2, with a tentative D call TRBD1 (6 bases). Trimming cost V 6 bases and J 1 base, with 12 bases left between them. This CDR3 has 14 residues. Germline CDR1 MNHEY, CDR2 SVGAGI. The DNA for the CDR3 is TGTGCCAGCAGAAGGACAGAAGTTAACTATGGCTACACCTTC. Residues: CASRRTEVNYGYTF.

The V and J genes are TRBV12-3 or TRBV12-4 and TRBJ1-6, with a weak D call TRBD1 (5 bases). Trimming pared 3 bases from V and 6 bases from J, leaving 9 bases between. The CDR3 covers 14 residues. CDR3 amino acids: CASSLGVTNSPLHF. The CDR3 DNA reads TGTGCCAGCAGTTTGGGGGTAACTAATTCACCCCTCCACTTT.

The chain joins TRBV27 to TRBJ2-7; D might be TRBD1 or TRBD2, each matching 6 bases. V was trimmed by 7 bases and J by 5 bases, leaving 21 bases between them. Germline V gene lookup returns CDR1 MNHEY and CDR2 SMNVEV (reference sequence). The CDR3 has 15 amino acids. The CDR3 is CASTPSYGGRDEQYF. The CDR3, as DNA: TGTGCCAGCACCCCTTCATACGGGGGCAGGGACGAGCAGTACTTC.

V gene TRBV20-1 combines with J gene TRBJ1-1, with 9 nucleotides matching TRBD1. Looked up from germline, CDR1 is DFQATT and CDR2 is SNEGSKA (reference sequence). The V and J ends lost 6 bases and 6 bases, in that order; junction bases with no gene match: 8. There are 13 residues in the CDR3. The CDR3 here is CSASPTGGSEAFF. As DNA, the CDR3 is TGCAGTGCCAGTCCTACAGGGGGCTCTGAAGCTTTCTTT.

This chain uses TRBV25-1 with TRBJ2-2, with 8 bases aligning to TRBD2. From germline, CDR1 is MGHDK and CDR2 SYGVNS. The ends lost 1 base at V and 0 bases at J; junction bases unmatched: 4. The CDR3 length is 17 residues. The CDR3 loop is CASSELGGGTNTGELFF. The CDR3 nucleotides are TGTGCCAGCAGTGAATTGGGCGGGGGGACGAACACCGGGGAGCTGTTTTTT.

CDR3 residues: CASRGDSASSTDTQYF. In DNA form, the CDR3 reads TGTGCCAGCAGGGGGGACTCCGCCTCTAGCACAGATACGCAGTATTTT. This sequence joins TRBV27 and TRBJ2-3; tentatively, D is TRBD2 (6 bases). V dropped 6 bases and J dropped 0 bases, with 16 bases sitting between them. The germline V gene encodes CDR1 MNHEY and CDR2 SMNVEV (reference sequence). This CDR3 spans 16 amino acids.

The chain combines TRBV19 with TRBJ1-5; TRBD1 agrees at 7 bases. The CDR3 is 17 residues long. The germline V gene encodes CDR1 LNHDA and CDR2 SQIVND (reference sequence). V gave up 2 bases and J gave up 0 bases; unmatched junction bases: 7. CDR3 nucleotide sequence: TGTGCCAGTAGTATAAATACAGGGGCCGATAGCAATCAGCCCCAGCATTTT. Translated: CASSINTGADSNQPQHF.